The rows below give T cell receptor beta chains drawn from one sample of a study of shared T cell receptors in the human thymus. Some clones are missing from TCRdb's copy, which holds only in-frame ones; the method was immunoSEQ multiplex PCR. The sample consists of hundreds of thousands of clones, about 95% of them appearing once. The sequenced material came from thymocytes. These receptors all stem from a human donor. The CDR3 runs from the conserved cysteine through the conserved F or W. The D gene is left open where the match is weak. A row's size may be missing; if present it is once, few, many or a size class.

V,size,D,J,DNA,CDR3
TRBV28,NA,TRBD1,TRBJ2-2,TGTGCCAGCAGTTTATGGACAGGGGGCACCGGGGAGCTGTTTTTT,CASSLWTGGTGELFF
TRBV4-2,NA,TRBD2,TRBJ2-7,TGTGCCAGCAGCCAAGAAGGGGATTCTAGCGGGCGGTACTCAGCCTACGAGCAGTACTTC,CASSQEGDSSGRYSAYEQYF
TRBV11-3,NA,NA,TRBJ2-2,TGTGCCAGCAGCTTAGGGAGCCCGAGGGGCACCGGGGAGCTGTTTTTT,CASSLGSPRGTGELFF
TRBV29-1,NA,NA,TRBJ1-3,TGCAGCGCTCTGTGCCGGGGTAGGTGGGGAAACACCATATATTTT,CSALCRGRWGNTIYF
TRBV6-1,NA,NA,TRBJ2-7,TGTGCCAGCAGTGAGAGACAGGACCCCTCCTACGAGCAGTACTTC,CASSERQDPSYEQYF
TRBV27,NA,NA,TRBJ2-1,TGTGCCAGCAGTTTTTTGGGGGCTGAATCCTACAATGAGCAGTTCTTC,CASSFLGAESYNEQFF
TRBV7-2,NA,NA,TRBJ2-7,TGTGCCAGCAGCTACCAGGTGGGGCCCCACTCCTACGAGCAGTACTTC,CASSYQVGPHSYEQYF
TRBV19,NA,NA,TRBJ2-3,TGTGCCAGCGAAGGAGAGGGTCACACAGATACGCAGTATTTT,CASEGEGHTDTQYF
TRBV12-5,NA,NA,TRBJ2-3,TGTGCTAGTGGTTTGGTACAAGGACTTAGGGGCACAGATACGCAGTATTTT,CASGLVQGLRGTDTQYF
TRBV7-3,NA,NA,TRBJ2-7,TGTGCCAGCAGCTTAAAATCGGCCAGCTTGGGCGACGAGCAGTACTTC,CASSLKSASLGDEQYF
TRBV18,NA,NA,TRBJ2-7,TGTGCCAGCTCACCAAGTCCCGTAGACAGTAGACTATACGAGCAGTACTTC,CASSPSPVDSRLYEQYF
TRBV30,NA,NA,TRBJ2-7,TGTGCCTGGAGATTGACAGGCGGTTTGGAGAACTACGAGCAGTACTTC,CAWRLTGGLENYEQYF
TRBV19,NA,NA,TRBJ1-2,TGTGCCAGTAGTATCACGGGGCAGGGTGTCTATGGCTACACCTTC,CASSITGQGVYGYTF
TRBV27,NA,NA,TRBJ2-1,TGTGCCAGCACCAACGGTAGGGAGCCTTCCTACAATGAGCAGTTCTTC,CASTNGREPSYNEQFF
TRBV19,NA,TRBD2,TRBJ2-1,TGTGCCAGTCATACTAGCGGGGACTACAATGAGCAGTTCTTC,CASHTSGDYNEQFF
TRBV28,NA,TRBD2,TRBJ2-5,TGTGCCACCGAGACTAGCGCCCAAGAGACCCAGTACTTC,CATETSAQETQYF
TRBV5-1,NA,TRBD2,TRBJ2-3,TGCGCCACCAGCCCGGGACTAGCGGGAGCAGATACGCAGTATTTT,CATSPGLAGADTQYF
TRBV7-6,NA,TRBD1,TRBJ1-1,TGTGCCAGCAGCTCAGGGACAGTTATGAACACTGAAGCTTTCTTT,CASSSGTVMNTEAFF
TRBV27,NA,NA,TRBJ2-5,TGTGCCAGCAGTAACGGACGGGTACAAGAGACCCAGTACTTC,CASSNGRVQETQYF
TRBV28,NA,TRBD1,TRBJ1-1,TGTGCCAGCAGAAAAAACAGGGGGCGGAACACTGAAGCTTTCTTT,CASRKNRGRNTEAFF
TRBV6-1,NA,NA,TRBJ1-4,TGTGCCAGCAGTGAAGGGCTAACGTACGAAAAACTGTTTTTT,CASSEGLTYEKLFF
TRBV6-4,NA,TRBD2,TRBJ2-7,TGTGCCAGCAGTGACGGGGGACTAGGAGGACGAGGTGACGAGCAGTACTTC,CASSDGGLGGRGDEQYF
TRBV10-1,NA,NA,TRBJ2-1,TGCGCCAGCAGCTCCGGGACTGGAGCCGATGAGCAGTTCTTC,CASSSGTGADEQFF
TRBV19,NA,TRBD1,TRBJ2-1,TGTGCCAGTAGTATGCAGGGACAGGGTTGCAATGAGCAGTTCTTC,CASSMQGQGCNEQFF
TRBV7-3,NA,NA,TRBJ1-1,TGTGCCAGCAGCTCTCAGACCGGGGCAACTGAAGCTTTCTTT,CASSSQTGATEAFF
TRBV4-1,NA,TRBD2,TRBJ2-5,TGCGCCAGCAGCCAAGAACCGGGACTAGCGGGAGAGACCCAGTACTTC,CASSQEPGLAGETQYF
TRBV6-5,few,NA,TRBJ2-7,TGTGCCAGCAGTTTGGGAGGGGGGGAAGAGCAGTACTTC,CASSLGGGEEQYF
TRBV27,NA,TRBD1,TRBJ2-5,TGTGCCAGCAGTAAGCTTCCCGGGACAGGGCGCGAAGAGACCCAGTACTTC,CASSKLPGTGREETQYF
TRBV5-6,NA,TRBD1,TRBJ1-4,TGTGCCAGCAAGACCCACCCCGGACAGGATCGTAATGAAAAACTGTTTTTT,CASKTHPGQDRNEKLFF
TRBV19,NA,NA,TRBJ2-3,TGTGCCAGTAGTATGGCGGGGGCCGGCTCAGATACGCAGTATTTT,CASSMAGAGSDTQYF
TRBV27,NA,NA,TRBJ2-1,TGTGCCAGCAGTTTAGAGGGTGTGGGGGTTAATGAGCAGTTCTTC,CASSLEGVGVNEQFF
TRBV7-9,NA,TRBD1,TRBJ2-7,TGTGCCAGCAGTTGCACGACAGGGGGGCCTTACGAGCAGTACTTC,CASSCTTGGPYEQYF
TRBV19,NA,NA,TRBJ2-2,TGTGCCAGTACTAACTGTACAGGGAGGACCGGGGAGCTGTTTTTT,CASTNCTGRTGELFF
TRBV4-2,NA,NA,TRBJ1-2,TGTGCCAGCAGCCAAGAAAGGGGCTATGGCTACACCTTC,CASSQERGYGYTF
TRBV23-1,NA,NA,TRBJ1-4,TGCGCCAGCAGTCCTTCAAGCCCCCCTACTAATAATGAAAAACTGTTTTTT,CASSPSSPPTNNEKLFF
TRBV28,NA,NA,TRBJ2-7,TGTGCCACTCGCGGGCATCGCTACGAGCAGTACTTC,CATRGHRYEQYF
TRBV6-5,NA,TRBD2,TRBJ2-1,TGTGCCAGCAGTTCGGGACTAGTCGGAGACAATGAGCAGTTCTTC,CASSSGLVGDNEQFF
TRBV19,NA,NA,TRBJ2-1,TGTGCCAGTAGTAGTTGGCTAGCGCCCAACAATGAGCAGTTCTTC,CASSSWLAPNNEQFF
TRBV27,NA,TRBD2,TRBJ2-7,TGTGCCAGCAGTTCCCCCTCAGCGGGAGGTTGGTACGAGCAGTACTTC,CASSSPSAGGWYEQYF
TRBV29-1,NA,NA,TRBJ1-2,TGCAGCGTTGAACAGGGGCCCCCTGGCTACACCTTC,CSVEQGPPGYTF
TRBV9,once,NA,TRBJ2-1,TGTGCCAGCAGCGTAGCAGGCCATGGGGCAGCGAGGGTGTGCGAGCAGTTCTTC,CASSVAGHGAARVCEQFF
TRBV27,NA,NA,TRBJ2-1,TGTGCCAGCTACATAGGGACCCAGCAGTTCTTC,CASYIGTQQFF
TRBV10-2,NA,TRBD2,TRBJ2-7,TGCGCCAGCAGTGAGTCGATCCGGCTAGCGGGTCAATTGCTAAGCTCCTACGAGCAGTACTTC,CASSESIRLAGQLLSSYEQYF
TRBV28,NA,NA,TRBJ1-2,TGTGCCAGCAGTTTAGGAGGTGGCTACACCTTC,CASSLGGGYTF
TRBV5-1,NA,TRBD1,TRBJ2-7,TGCGCCAGCAGCTTGAAAGGGGGCTTCCCCTACGAGCAGTACTTC,CASSLKGGFPYEQYF
TRBV7-9,NA,TRBD1,TRBJ1-1,TGTGCCAGCAGCTTCGGACAACAGGGGGGGAACACTGAAGCTTTCTTT,CASSFGQQGGNTEAFF
TRBV4-2,NA,TRBD1,TRBJ1-5,TGTGCCAGCAGCCAAGGCCGACAGGGGGGGGAGCAATCACAGCCCCAGCATTTT,CASSQGRQGGEQSQPQHF
TRBV27,NA,NA,TRBJ2-1,TGTGCCAGCAGTGTAATTCCGGGACACAATAACAATGAGCAGTTCTTC,CASSVIPGHNNNEQFF
TRBV30,NA,TRBD1,TRBJ2-1,TGTGCCTGGACCGGACAGGGTCTCTACAATGAGCAGTTCTTC,CAWTGQGLYNEQFF
TRBV5-1,NA,TRBD2,TRBJ2-1,TGCGCCAGCAGCTTGGCGGCTAGCGGGTTCCAGAGCTCCTACAATGAGCAGTTCTTC,CASSLAASGFQSSYNEQFF
TRBV27,NA,TRBD1,TRBJ2-5,TGTGCCAGCAGTTTATCCCCGAACCGACAGGGGACAGGGGAGACCCAGTACTTC,CASSLSPNRQGTGETQYF
TRBV30,NA,NA,TRBJ1-4,TGTGCCTGGACCCTGGGGCGGAAGGATGAAAAACTGTTTTTT,CAWTLGRKDEKLFF
TRBV7-2,NA,NA,TRBJ2-5,TGTGCCAGCAGCTCCTGGGTGGGGGAAACCCTCTCGGAGACCCAGTACTTC,CASSSWVGETLSETQYF
TRBV30,NA,NA,TRBJ1-2,TGTGCCGCACAAAGCAGGGGCTATGGCTACACCTTC,CAAQSRGYGYTF